This T cell receptor (beta chain) was retrieved from a study of blood T cell repertoires in COVID-19. Profiled with immunoSEQ multiplex PCR; TCRdb holds only in-frame clones, not every one. Among under 150,000 clones listed, 81% were seen once. The CDR3 is 17 amino acids. Germline V gene lookup returns CDR1 MDHEN and CDR2 SYDVKM. J was trimmed by 2 bases and V by 0 bases; bases with no gene match: 6. This chain links TRBV28 with TRBJ2-5; 10 positions match TRBD1. Sequenced sample: peripheral blood. This TCR came from a woman aged 60-75 years with active or convalescent COVID-19. CDR3 loop: CASSLWGGTGAQETQYF. The CDR3, as DNA: TGTGCCAGCAGTTTATGGGGTGGGACAGGGGCGCAAGAGACCCAGTACTTC.